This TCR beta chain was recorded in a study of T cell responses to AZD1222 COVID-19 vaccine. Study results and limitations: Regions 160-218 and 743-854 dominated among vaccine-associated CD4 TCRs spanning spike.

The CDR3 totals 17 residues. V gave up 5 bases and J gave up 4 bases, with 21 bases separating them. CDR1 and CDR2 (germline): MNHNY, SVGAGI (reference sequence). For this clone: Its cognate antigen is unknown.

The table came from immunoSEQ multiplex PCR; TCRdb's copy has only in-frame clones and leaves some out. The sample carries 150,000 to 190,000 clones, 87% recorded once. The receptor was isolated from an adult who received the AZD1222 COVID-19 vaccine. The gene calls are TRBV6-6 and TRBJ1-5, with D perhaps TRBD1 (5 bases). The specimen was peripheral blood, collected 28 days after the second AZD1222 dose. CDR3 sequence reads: CASSLGRGGLRNQPQHF. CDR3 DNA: TGTGCCAGCAGTCTAGGGAGGGGAGGGCTACGGAATCAGCCCCAGCATTTT.